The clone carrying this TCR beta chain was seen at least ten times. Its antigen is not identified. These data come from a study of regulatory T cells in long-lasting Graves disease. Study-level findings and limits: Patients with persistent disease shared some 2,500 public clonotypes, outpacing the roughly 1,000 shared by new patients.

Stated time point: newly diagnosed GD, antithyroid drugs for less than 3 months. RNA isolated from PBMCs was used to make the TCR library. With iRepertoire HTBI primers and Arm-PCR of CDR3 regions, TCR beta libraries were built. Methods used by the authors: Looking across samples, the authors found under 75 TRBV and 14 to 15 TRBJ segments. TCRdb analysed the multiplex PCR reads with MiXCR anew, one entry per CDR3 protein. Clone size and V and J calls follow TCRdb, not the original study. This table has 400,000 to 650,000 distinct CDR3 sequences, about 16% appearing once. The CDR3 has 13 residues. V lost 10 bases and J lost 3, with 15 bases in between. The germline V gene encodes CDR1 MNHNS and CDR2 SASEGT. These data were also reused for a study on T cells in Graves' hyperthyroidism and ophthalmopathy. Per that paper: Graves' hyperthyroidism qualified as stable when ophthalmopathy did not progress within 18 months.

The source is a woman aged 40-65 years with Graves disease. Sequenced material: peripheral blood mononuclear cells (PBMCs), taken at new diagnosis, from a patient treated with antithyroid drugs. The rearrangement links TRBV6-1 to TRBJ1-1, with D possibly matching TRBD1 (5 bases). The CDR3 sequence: CATIFGGDTEAFF. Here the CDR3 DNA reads TGTGCCACCATCTTCGGGGGGGACACTGAAGCTTTCTTT.